This record covers a single T cell receptor beta chain. This entry belongs to a study of T cells in Graves' hyperthyroidism and ophthalmopathy. The diagnostic basis comprised clinical symptoms, serum thyroxine and TRAb, thyroid ultrasound and orbital computed tomography. Germline-derived CDR1 and CDR2 are MDHEN and SYDVKM. The V end was cut by 5 bases, the J end by 6 bases, with 17 bases between. The CDR3 totals 14 residues. Authors of the study amplified TCR beta CDR3 regions from RNA transcripts. HTBI primers were the set used in a first-round RT-PCR of the TCR CDR3. TCRdb fed the multiplex PCR reads into MiXCR, producing one record per CDR3 protein. The sample lists approximately 590,000 distinct CDR3 sequences, about a sixth occurring once.

This sequence originates from a woman in her 30s with Graves' hyperthyroidism. The genes are TRBV28 and TRBJ2-7; no definite D call. The specimen was blood. For the CDR3, the DNA is TGTGCCAGCAGTCCTACCTTCAAAGCCCTCGAGCAGTACTTC. Its protein is CASSPTFKALEQYF.